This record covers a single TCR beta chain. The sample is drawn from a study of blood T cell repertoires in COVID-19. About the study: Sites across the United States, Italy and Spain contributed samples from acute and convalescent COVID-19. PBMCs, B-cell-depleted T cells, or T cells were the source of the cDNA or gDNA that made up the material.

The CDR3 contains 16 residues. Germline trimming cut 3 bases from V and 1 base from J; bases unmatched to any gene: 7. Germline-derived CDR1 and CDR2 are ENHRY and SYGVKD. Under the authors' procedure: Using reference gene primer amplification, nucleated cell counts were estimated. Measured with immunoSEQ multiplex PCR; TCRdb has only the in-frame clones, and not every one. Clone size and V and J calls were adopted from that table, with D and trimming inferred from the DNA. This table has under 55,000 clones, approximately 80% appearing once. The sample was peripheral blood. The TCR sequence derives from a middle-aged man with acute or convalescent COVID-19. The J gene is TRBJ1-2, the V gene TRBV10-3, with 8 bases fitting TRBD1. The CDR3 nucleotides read TGTGCCATCAGTGAATGGACAGGGCGGGATAACTATGGCTACACCTTC. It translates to CAISEWTGRDNYGYTF.